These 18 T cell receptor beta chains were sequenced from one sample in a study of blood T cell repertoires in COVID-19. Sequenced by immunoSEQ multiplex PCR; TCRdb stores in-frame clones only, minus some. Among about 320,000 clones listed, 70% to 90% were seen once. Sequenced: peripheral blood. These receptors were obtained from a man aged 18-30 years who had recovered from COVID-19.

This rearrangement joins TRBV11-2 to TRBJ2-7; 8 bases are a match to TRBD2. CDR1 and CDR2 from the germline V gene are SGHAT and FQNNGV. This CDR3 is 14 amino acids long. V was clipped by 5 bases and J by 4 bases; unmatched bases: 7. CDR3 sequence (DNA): TGTGCCAGCAGCCAAAGCGGGAGCGTATACGAGCAGTACTTC. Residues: CASSQSGSVYEQYF. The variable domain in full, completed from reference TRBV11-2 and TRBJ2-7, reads EAGVAQSPRYKIIEKRQSVAFWCNPISGHATLYWYQQILGQGPKLLIQFQNNGVVDDSQLPKDRFSAERLKGVDSTLKIQPAKLEDSAVYLCASSQSGSVYEQYFGPGTRLTVT.

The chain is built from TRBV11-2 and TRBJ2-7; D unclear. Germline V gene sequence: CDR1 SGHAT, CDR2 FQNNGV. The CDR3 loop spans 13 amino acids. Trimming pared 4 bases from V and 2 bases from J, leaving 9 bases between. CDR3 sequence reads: CASSSTYTYEQYF. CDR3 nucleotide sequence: TGTGCCAGCAGCTCAACTTATACCTACGAGCAGTACTTC. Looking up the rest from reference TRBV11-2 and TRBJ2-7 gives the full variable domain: EAGVAQSPRYKIIEKRQSVAFWCNPISGHATLYWYQQILGQGPKLLIQFQNNGVVDDSQLPKDRFSAERLKGVDSTLKIQPAKLEDSAVYLCASSSTYTYEQYFGPGTRLTVT.

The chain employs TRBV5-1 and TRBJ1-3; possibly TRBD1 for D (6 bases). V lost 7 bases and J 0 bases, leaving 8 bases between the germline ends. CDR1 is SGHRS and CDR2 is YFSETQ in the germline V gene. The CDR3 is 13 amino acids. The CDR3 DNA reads TGCGCCAGCCGGACAGTCTCTGGAAACACCATATATTTT. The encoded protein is CASRTVSGNTIYF. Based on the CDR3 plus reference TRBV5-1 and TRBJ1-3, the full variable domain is KAGVTQTPRYLIKTRGQQVTLSCSPISGHRSVSWYQQTPGQGLQFLFEYFSETQRNKGNFPGRFSGRQFSNSRSEMNVSTLELGDSALYLCASRTVSGNTIYFGEGSWLTVV.

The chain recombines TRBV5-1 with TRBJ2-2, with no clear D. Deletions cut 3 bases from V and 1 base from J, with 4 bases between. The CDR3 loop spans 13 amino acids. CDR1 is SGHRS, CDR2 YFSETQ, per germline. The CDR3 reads CASSYRNTGELFF. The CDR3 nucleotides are TGCGCCAGCAGCTACAGGAACACCGGGGAGCTGTTTTTT.

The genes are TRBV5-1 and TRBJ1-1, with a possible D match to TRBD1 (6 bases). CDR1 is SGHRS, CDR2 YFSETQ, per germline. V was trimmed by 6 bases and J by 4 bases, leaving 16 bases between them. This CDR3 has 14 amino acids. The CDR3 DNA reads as TGCGCCAGCACGGAGGGGGGGCAGGGCACTGAAGCTTTCTTT. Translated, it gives CASTEGGQGTEAFF.

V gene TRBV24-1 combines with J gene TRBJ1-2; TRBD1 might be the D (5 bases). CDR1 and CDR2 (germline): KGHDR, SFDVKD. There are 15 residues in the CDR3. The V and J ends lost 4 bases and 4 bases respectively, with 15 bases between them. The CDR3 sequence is CATSEQNRSGYGYTF. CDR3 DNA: TGTGCCACCAGTGAGCAAAACAGGAGTGGCTATGGCTACACCTTC.

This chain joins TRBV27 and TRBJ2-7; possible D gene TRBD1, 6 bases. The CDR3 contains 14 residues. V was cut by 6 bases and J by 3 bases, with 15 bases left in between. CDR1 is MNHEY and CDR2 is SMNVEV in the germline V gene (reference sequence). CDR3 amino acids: CASSVADRNYEQYF. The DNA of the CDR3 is TGTGCCAGCAGCGTAGCCGACAGGAACTACGAGCAGTACTTC.

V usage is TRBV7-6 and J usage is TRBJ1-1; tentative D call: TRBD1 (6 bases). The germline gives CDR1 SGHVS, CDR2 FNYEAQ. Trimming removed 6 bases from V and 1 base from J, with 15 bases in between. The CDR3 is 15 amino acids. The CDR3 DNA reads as TGTGCCAGCAGTCCAAGGACAGAACCGAACACTGAAGCTTTCTTT. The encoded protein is CASSPRTEPNTEAFF.

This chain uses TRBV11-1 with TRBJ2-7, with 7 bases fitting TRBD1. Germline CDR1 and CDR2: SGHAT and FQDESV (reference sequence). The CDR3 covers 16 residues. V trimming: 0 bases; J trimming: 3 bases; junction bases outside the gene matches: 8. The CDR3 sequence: CASSLAMAGGYYEQYF. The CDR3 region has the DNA TGTGCCAGCAGCTTAGCGATGGCAGGGGGTTACTACGAGCAGTACTTC.

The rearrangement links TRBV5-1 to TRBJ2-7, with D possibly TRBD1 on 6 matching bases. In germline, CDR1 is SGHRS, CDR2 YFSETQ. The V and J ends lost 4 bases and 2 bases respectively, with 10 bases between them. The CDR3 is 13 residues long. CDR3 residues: CASSQGQTYEQYF. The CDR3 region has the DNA TGCGCCAGCAGCCAAGGACAGACCTACGAGCAGTACTTC.

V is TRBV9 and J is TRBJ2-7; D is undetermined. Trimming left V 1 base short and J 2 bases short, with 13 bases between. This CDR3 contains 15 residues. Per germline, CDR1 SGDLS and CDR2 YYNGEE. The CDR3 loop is CASSVFAEFTYEQYF. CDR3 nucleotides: TGTGCCAGCAGCGTATTTGCAGAATTCACCTACGAGCAGTACTTC.

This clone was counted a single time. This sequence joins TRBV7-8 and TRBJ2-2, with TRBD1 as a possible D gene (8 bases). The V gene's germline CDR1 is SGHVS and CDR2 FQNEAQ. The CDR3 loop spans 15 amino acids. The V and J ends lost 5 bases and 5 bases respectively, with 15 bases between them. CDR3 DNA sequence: TGTGCCAGCAGCCAACAGGGGGGGTTGACCGGGGAGCTGTTTTTT. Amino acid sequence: CASSQQGGLTGELFF. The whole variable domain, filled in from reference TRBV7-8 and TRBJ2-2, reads GAGVSQSPRYKVAKRGQDVALRCDPISGHVSLFWYQQALGQGPEFLTYFQNEAQLDKSGLPSDRFFAERPEGSVSTLKIQRTQQEDSAVYLCASSQQGGLTGELFFGEGSRLTVL.

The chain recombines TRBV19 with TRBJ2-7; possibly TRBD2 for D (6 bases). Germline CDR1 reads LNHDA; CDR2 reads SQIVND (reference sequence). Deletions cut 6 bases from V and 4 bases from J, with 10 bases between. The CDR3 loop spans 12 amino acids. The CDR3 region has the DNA TGTGCCAGTAGCCCCGGAGGGTACGAGCAGTACTTC. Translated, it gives CASSPGGYEQYF. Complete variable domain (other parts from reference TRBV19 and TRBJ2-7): DGGITQSPKYLFRKEGQNVTLSCEQNLNHDAMYWYRQDPGQGLRLIYYSQIVNDFQKGDIAEGYSVSREKKESFPLTVTSAQKNPTAFYLCASSPGGYEQYFGPGTRLTVT.

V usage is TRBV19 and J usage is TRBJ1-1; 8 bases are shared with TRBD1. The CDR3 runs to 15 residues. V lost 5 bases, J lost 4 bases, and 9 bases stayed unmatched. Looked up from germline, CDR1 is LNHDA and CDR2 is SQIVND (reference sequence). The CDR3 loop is CASSLQGALATEAFF. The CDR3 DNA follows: TGTGCCAGTAGTCTCCAGGGGGCGCTGGCCACTGAAGCTTTCTTT.

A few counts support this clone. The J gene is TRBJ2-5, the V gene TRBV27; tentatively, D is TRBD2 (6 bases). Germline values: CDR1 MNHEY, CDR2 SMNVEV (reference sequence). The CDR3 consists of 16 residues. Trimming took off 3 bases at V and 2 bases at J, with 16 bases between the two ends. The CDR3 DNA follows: TGTGCCAGCAGTTTCCTCGGGACTCTAACACAAGAGACCCAGTACTTC. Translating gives CASSFLGTLTQETQYF.

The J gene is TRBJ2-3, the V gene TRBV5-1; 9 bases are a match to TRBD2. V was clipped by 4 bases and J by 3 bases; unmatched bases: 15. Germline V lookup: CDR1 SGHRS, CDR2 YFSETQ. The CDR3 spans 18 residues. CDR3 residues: CASSLPVWREGLTDTQYF. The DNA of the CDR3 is TGCGCCAGCAGCCTCCCAGTGTGGCGGGAGGGCCTGACAGATACGCAGTATTTT.

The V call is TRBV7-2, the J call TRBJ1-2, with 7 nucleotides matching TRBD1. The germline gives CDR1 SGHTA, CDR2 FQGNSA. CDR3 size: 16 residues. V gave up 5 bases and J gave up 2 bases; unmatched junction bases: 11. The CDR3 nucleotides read TGTGCCAGCAGCCAGGTTGCGCAGGGGGGCAACTATGGCTACACCTTC. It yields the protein CASSQVAQGGNYGYTF.

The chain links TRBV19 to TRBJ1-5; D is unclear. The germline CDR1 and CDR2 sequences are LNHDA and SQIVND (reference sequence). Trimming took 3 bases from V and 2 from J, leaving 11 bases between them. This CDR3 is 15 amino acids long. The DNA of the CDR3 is TGTGCCAGTAGTATCCCGGGAAGGGGCAATCAGCCCCAGCATTTT. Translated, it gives CASSIPGRGNQPQHF.